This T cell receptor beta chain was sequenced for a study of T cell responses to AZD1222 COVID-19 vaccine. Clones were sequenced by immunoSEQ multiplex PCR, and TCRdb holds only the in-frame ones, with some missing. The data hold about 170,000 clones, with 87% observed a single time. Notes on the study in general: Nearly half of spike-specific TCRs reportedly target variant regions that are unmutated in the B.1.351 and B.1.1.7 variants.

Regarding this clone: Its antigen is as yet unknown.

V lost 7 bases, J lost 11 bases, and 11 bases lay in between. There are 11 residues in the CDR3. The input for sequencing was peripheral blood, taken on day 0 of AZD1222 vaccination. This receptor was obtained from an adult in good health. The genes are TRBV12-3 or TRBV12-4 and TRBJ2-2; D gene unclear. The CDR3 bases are TGTGCCAGCACCCTAAATGGCGAGCTGTTTTTT. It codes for CASTLNGELFF.